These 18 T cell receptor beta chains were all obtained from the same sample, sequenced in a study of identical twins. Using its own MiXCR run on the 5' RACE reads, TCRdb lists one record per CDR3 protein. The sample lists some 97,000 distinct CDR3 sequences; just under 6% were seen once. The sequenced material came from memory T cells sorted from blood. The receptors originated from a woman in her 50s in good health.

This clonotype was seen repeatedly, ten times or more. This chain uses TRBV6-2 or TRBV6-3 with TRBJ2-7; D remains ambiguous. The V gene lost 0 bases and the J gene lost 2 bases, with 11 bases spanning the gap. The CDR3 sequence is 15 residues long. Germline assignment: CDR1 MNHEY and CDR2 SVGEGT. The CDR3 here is CASSYSSGGTYEQYF. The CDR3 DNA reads TGTGCCAGCAGTTACTCGAGTGGCGGAACCTACGAGCAGTACTTC.

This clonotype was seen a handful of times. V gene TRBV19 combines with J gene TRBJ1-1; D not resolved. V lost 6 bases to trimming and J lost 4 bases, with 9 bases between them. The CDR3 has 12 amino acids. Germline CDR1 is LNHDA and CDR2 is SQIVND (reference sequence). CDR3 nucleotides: TGTGCCAGTAGCTGGGAGGGCACTGAAGCTTTCTTT. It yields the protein CASSWEGTEAFF.

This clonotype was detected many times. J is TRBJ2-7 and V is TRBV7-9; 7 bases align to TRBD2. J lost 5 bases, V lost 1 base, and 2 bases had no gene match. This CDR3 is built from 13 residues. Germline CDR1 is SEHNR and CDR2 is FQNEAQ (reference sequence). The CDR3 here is CASSLGTSDEQYV. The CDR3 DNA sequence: TGTGCCAGCAGCTTAGGGACTAGTGACGAGCAGTACGTC.

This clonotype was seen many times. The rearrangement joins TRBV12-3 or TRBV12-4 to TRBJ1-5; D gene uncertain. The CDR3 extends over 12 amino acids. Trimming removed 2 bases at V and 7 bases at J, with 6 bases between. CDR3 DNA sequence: TGTGCCAGCAGTTTAATGTGGCAGCCCCAGCATTTT. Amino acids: CASSLMWQPQHF.

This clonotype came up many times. The CDR3 region is CSASRTSGTYEQYF. The CDR3, as DNA: TGCAGTGCTAGTCGGACATCGGGGACCTACGAGCAGTACTTC. The rearrangement links TRBV20-1 to TRBJ2-7; D is tentatively TRBD1 or TRBD2 (5 bases each). Trimming removed 3 bases from V and 2 bases from J, with 14 bases in between. This CDR3 comprises 14 residues. Germline lookup yields CDR1 DFQATT and CDR2 SNEGSKA (reference sequence).

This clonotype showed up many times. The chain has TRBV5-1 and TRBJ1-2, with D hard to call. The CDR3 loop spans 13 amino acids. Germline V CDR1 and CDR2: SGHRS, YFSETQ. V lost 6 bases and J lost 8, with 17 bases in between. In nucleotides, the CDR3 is TGCGCCAGCACCCCAGACATTGGATACGGCTACACCTTC. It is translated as CASTPDIGYGYTF.

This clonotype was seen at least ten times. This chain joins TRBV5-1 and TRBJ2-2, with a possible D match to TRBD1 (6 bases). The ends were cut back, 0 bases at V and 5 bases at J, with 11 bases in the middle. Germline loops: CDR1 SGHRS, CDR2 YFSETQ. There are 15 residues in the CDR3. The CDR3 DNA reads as TGCGCCAGCAGCTTGGAAGGGACAAAGACCGGGGAGCTGTTTTTT. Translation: CASSLEGTKTGELFF.

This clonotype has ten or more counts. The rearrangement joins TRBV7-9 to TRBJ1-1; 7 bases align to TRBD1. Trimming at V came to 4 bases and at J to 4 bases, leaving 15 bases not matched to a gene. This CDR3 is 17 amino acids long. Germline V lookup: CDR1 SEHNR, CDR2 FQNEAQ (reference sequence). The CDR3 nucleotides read TGTGCCAGCAGCTCCACGACAGGGTGGGGGGGGCCCACTGAAGCTTTCTTT. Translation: CASSSTTGWGGPTEAFF.

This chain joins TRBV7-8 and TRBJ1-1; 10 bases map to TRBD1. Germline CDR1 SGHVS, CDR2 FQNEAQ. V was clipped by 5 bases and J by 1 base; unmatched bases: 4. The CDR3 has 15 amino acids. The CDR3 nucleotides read TGTGCCAGCAGCCCGAGGACAGGGGGGAACACTGAAGCTTTCTTT. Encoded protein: CASSPRTGGNTEAFF.

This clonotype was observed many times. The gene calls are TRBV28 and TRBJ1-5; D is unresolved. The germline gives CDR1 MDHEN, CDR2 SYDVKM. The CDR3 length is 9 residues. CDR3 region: CAHGQPQHF. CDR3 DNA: TGTGCGCACGGACAGCCCCAGCATTTT.

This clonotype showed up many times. CDR3 bases: TGCAGTGCCCAAGGAGGGGTAGCGGGAGATTTTTCGGGAGATACGCAGTATTTT. It codes for CSAQGGVAGDFSGDTQYF. The chain uses TRBV20-1 and TRBJ2-3; 9 bases map to TRBD2. Trimming removed 6 bases from V and 5 bases from J; junction bases left unmatched: 21. Per germline, CDR1 DFQATT and CDR2 SNEGSKA (reference sequence). The CDR3 is made up of 18 amino acids.

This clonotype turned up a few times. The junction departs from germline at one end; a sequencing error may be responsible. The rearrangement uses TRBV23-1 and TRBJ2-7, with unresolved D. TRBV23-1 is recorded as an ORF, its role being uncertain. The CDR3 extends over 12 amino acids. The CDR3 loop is CASSPRTSRRNF. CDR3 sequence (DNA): TGCGCCAGCAGTCCGCGGACCTCAAGGCGGAACTTC.

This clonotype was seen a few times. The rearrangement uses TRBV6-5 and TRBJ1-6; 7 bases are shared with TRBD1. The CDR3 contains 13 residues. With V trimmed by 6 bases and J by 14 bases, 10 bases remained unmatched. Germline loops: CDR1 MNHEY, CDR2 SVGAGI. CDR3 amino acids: CASSLDRASSLHF. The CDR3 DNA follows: TGTGCCAGCAGCCTAGACAGGGCATCCTCCCTCCACTTT.

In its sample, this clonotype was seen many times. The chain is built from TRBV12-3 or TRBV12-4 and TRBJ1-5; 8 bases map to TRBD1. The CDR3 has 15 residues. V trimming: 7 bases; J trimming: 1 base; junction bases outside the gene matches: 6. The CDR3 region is CASTTWTGSNQPQHF. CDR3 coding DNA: TGTGCCAGCACTACATGGACAGGGAGCAATCAGCCCCAGCATTTT.

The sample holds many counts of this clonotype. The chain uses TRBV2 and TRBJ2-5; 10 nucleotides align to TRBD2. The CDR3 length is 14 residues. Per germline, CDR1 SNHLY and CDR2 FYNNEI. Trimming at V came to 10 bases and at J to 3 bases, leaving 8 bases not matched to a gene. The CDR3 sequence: CATRELAGKETQYF. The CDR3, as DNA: TGTGCCACTCGGGAACTAGCGGGGAAAGAGACCCAGTACTTC.

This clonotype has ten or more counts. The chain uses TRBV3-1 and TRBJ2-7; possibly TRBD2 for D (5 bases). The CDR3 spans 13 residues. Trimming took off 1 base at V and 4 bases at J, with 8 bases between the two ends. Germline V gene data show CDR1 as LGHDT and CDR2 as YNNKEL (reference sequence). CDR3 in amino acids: CASSQVRGYEQYF. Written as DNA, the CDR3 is TGTGCCAGCAGCCAAGTTCGGGGTTACGAGCAGTACTTC.

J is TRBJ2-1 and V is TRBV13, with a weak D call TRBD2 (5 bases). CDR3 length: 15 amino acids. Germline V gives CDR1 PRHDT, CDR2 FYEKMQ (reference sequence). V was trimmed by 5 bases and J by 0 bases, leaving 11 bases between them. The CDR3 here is CASSESGSSYNEQFF. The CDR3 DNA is TGTGCCAGCAGCGAGAGCGGTAGCTCCTACAATGAGCAGTTCTTC.

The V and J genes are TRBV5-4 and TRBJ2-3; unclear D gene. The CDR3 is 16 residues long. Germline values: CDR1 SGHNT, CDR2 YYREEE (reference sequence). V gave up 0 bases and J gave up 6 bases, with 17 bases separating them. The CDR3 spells CASSLADRAHGDTQYF. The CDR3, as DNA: TGTGCCAGCAGCTTGGCCGATCGGGCCCACGGGGATACGCAGTATTTT.